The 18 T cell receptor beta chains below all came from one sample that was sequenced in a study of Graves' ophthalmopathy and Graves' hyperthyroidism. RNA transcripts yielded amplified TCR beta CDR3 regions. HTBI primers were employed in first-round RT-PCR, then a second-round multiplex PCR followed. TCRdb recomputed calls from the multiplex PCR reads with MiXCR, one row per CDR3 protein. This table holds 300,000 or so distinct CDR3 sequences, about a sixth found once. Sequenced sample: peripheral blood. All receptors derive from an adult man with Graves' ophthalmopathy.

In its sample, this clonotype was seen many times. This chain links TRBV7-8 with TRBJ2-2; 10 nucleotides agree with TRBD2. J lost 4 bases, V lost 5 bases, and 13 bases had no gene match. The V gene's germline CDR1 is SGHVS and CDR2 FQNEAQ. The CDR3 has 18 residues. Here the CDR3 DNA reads TGTGCCAGCAGCCCCCAAACCGCTAGCGGGAGCCTCACCGGGGAGCTGTTTTTT. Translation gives CASSPQTASGSLTGELFF.

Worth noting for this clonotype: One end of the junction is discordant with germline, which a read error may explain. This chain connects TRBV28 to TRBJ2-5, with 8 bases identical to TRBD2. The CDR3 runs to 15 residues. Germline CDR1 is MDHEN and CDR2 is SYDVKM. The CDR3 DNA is TGTGCCAGCAGTTTTCAGAGCGGGAGTGGGGAGACTCAGTACTTC. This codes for CASSFQSGSGETQYF.

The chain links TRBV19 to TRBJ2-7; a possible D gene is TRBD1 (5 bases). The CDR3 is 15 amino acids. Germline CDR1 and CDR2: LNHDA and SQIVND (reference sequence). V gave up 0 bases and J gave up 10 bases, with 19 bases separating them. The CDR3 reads CASSIDRPGSGRQYF. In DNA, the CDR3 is TGTGCCAGTAGTATAGATCGTCCAGGGTCAGGCCGTCAGTACTTC.

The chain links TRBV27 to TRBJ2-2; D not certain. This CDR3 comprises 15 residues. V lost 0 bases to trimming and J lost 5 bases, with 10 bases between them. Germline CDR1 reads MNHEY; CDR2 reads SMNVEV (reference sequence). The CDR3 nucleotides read TGTGCCAGCAGTTTATCGACCCAAGGGACCGGGGAGCTGTTTTTT. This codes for CASSLSTQGTGELFF.

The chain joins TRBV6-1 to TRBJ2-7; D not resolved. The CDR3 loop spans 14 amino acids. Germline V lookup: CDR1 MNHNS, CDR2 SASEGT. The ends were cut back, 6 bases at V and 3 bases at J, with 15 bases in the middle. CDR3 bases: TGTGCCAGCAGCCCTTGGTCTGAGAACTACGAGCAGTACTTC. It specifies CASSPWSENYEQYF.

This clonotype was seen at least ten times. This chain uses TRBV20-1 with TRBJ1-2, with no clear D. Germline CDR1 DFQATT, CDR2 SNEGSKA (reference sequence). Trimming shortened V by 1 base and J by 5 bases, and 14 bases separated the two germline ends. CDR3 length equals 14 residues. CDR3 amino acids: CSARVRLGLYGYTF. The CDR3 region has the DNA TGCAGTGCTAGAGTTCGCCTTGGACTTTATGGCTACACCTTC.

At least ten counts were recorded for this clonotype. In DNA form, the CDR3 reads TGCAGTGCTAGAGATGCGGCAGGGGCCCACACACCCCTCCACTTT. The encoded protein is CSARDAAGAHTPLHF. The V and J genes are TRBV20-1 and TRBJ1-6, with a possible D match to TRBD1 (6 bases). The V gene lost 0 bases and the J gene lost 11 bases, with 17 bases spanning the gap. The germline V gene has CDR1 DFQATT and CDR2 SNEGSKA (reference sequence). The CDR3 sequence is 15 residues long.

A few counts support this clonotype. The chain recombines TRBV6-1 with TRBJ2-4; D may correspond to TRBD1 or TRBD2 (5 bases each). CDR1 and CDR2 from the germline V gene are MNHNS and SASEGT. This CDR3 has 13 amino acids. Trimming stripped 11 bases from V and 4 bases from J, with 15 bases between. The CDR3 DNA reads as TGTGCCGTCCGGGACCGCCAGAAAAACATTCAGTACTTC. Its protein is CAVRDRQKNIQYF.

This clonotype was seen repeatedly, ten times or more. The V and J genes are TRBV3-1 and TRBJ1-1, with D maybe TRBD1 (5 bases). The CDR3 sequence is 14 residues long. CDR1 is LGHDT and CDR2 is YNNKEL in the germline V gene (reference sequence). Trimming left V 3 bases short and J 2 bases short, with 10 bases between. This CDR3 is CASSHTDRNTEAFF. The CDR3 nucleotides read TGTGCCAGCAGCCACACCGACAGAAACACTGAAGCTTTCTTT.

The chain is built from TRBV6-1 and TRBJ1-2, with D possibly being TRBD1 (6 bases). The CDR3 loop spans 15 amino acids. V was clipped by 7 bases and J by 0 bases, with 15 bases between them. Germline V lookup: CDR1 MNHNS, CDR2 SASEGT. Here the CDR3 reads CASNGQLISNYGYTF. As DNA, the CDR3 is TGTGCCAGCAACGGACAGCTAATCTCTAACTATGGCTACACCTTC.

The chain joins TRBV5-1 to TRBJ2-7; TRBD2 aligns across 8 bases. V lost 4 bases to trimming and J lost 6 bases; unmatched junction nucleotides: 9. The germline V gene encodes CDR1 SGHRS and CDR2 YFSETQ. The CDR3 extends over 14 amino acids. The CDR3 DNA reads TGCGCCAGCAGCACGGAAGCGGGGGTGTCCGAGCAGTACTTC. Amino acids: CASSTEAGVSEQYF.

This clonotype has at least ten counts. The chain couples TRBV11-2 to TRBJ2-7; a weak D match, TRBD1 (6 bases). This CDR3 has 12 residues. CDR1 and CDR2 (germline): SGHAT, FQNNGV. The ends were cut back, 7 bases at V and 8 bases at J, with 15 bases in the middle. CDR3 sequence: CASTQRTDKQYF. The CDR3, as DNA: TGTGCCAGCACCCAACGGACAGATAAGCAGTACTTC.

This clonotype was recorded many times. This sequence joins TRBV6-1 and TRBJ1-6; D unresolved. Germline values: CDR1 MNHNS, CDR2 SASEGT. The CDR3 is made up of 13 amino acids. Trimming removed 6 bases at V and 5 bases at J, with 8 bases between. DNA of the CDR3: TGTGCCAGCAGAAGACCGAATAATTCACCCCTCCACTTT. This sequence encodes CASRRPNNSPLHF.

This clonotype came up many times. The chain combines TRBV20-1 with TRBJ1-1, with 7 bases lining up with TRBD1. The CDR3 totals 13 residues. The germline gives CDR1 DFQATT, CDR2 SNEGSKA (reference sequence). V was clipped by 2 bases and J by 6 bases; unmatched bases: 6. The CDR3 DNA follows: TGCAGTGCTAGATCAGGGGGAGGGTCTGAAGCTTTCTTT. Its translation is CSARSGGGSEAFF.

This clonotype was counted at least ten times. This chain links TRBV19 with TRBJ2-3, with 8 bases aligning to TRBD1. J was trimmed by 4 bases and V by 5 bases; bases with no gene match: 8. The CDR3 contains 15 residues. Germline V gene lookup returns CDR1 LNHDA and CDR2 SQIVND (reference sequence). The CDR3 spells CASSARQGTADTQYF. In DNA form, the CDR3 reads TGTGCCAGTAGTGCAAGACAGGGGACCGCAGATACGCAGTATTTT. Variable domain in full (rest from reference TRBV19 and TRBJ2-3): DGGITQSPKYLFRKEGQNVTLSCEQNLNHDAMYWYRQDPGQGLRLIYYSQIVNDFQKGDIAEGYSVSREKKESFPLTVTSAQKNPTAFYLCASSARQGTADTQYFGPGTRLTVL.

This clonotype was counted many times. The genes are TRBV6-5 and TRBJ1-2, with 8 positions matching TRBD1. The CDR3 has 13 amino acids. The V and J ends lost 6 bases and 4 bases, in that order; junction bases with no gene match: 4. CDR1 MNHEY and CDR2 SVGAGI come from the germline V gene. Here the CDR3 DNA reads TGTGCCAGCAGCCGTGGACAGGGCTATGGCTACACCTTC. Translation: CASSRGQGYGYTF.

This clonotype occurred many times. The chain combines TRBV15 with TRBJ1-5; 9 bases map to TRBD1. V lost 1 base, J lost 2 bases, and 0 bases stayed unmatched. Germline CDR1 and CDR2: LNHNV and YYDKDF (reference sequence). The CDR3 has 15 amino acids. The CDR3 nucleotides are TGTGCCACCAGCAGAGGGACAGGGGGCAATCAGCCCCAGCATTTT. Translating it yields CATSRGTGGNQPQHF. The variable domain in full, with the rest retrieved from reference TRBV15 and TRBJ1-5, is DAMVIQNPRYQVTQFGKPVTLSCSQTLNHNVMYWYQQKSSQAPKLLFHYYDKDFNNEADTPDNFQSRRPNTSFCFLDIRSPGLGDTAMYLCATSRGTGGNQPQHFGDGTRLSIL.

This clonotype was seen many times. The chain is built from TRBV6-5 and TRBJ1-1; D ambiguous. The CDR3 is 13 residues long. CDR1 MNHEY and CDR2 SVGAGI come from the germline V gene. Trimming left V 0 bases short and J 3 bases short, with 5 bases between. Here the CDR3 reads CASSYSRYTEAFF. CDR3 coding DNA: TGTGCCAGCAGTTACTCGAGGTACACTGAAGCTTTCTTT.